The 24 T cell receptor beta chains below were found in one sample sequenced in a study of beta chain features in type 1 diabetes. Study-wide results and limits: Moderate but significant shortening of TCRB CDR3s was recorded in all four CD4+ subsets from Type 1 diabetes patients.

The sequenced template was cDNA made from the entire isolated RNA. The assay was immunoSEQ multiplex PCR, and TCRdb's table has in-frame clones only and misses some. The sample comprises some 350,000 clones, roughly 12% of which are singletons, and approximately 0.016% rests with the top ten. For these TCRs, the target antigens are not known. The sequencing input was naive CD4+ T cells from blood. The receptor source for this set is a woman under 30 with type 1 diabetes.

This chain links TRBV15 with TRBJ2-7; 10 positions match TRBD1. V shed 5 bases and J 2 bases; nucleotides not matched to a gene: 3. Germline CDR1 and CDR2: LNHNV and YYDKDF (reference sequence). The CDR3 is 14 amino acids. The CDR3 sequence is CATSGDRGPYEQYF. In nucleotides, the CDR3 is TGTGCCACCAGCGGGGACAGGGGACCCTACGAGCAGTACTTC.

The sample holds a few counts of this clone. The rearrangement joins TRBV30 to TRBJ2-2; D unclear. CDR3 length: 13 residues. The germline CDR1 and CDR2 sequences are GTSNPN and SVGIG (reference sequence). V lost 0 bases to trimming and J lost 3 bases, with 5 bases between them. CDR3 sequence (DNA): TGTGCCTGGAGTGTACACGACACCGGGGAGCTGTTTTTT. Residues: CAWSVHDTGELFF.

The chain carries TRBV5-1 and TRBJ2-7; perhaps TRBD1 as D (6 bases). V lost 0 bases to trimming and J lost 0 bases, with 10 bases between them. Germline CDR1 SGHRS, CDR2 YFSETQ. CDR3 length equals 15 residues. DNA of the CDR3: TGCGCCAGCAGCTTGGCGGCAGGGGCCTCCTACGAGCAGTACTTC. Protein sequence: CASSLAAGASYEQYF.

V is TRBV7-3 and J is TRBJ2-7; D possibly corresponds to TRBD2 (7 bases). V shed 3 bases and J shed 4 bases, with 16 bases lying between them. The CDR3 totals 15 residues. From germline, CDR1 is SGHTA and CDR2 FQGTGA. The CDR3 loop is CASSLGGGTLYEQYF. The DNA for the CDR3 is TGTGCCAGCAGCTTGGGAGGGGGGACGTTATACGAGCAGTACTTC.

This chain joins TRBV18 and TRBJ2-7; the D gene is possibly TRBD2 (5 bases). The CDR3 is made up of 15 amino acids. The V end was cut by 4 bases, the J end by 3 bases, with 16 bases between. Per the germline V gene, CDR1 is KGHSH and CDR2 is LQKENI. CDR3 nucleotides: TGTGCCAGCTCACTTCGGGGAAACGGAAACTACGAGCAGTACGTC. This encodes CASSLRGNGNYEQYV.

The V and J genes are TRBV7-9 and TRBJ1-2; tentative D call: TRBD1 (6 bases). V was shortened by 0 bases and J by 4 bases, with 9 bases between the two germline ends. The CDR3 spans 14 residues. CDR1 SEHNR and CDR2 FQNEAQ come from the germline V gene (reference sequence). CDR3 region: CASSLAGGAYGYTF. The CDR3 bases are TGTGCCAGCAGCTTAGCGGGGGGGGCCTATGGCTACACCTTC.

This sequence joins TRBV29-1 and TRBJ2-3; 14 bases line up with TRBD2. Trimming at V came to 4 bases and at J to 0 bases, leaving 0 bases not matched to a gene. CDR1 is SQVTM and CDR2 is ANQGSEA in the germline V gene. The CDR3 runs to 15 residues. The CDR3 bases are TGCAGCGTTGGACTAGCGGGAGGGAGCACAGATACGCAGTATTTT. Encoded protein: CSVGLAGGSTDTQYF.

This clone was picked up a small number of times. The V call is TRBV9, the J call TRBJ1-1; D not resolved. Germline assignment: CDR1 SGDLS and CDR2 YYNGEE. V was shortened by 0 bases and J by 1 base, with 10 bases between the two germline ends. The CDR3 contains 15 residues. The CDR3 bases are TGTGCCAGCAGCGTAGGCCGGGTGCCGAACACTGAAGCTTTCTTT. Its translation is CASSVGRVPNTEAFF.

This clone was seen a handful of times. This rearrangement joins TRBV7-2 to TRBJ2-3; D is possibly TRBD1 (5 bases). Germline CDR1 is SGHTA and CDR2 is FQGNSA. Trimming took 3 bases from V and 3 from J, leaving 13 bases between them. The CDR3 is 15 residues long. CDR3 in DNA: TGTGCCAGCAGCTTTATGACAGTCCCTACAGATACGCAGTATTTT. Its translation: CASSFMTVPTDTQYF.

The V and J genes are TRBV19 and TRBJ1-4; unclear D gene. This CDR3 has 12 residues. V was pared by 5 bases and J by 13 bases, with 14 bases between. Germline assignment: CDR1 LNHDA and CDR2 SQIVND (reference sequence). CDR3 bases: TGTGCCAGTAGTTTTCAGTACGGCGGACTGTTTTTT. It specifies CASSFQYGGLFF.

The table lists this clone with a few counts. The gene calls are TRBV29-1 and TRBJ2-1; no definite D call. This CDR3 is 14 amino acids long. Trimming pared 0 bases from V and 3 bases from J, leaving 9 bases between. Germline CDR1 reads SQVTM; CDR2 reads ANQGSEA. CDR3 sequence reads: CSVEDLEDYNEQFF. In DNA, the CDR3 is TGCAGCGTTGAAGATCTAGAGGACTACAATGAGCAGTTCTTC.

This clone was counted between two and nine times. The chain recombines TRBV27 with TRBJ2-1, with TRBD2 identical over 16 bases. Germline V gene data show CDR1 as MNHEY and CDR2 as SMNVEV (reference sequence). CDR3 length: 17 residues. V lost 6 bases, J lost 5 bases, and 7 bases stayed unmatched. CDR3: CASRRGLAGGEHNEQFF. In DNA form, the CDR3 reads TGTGCCAGCAGGCGGGGACTAGCGGGAGGGGAACACAATGAGCAGTTCTTC.

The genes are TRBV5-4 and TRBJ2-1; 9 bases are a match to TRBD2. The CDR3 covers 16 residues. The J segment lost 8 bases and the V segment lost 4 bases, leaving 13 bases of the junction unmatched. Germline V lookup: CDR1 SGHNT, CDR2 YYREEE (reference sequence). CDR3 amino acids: CASSLPGVRGGDEQFF. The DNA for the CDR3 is TGTGCCAGCAGCCTCCCAGGCGTGCGGGGGGGGGATGAGCAGTTCTTC.

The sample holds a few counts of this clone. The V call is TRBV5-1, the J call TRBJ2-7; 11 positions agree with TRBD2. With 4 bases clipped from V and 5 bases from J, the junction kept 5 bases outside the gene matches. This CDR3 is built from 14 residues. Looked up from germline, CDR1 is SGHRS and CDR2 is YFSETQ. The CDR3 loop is CASSLAGGAHEQYF. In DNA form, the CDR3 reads TGCGCCAGCAGCCTAGCGGGAGGAGCCCACGAGCAGTACTTC.

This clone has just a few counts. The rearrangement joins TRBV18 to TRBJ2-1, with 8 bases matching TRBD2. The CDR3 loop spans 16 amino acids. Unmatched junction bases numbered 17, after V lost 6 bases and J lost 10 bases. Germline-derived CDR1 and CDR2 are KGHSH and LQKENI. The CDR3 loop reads CASSGGTSGSPREQFF. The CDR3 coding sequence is TGTGCCAGCTCCGGGGGCACTAGCGGATCCCCACGGGAGCAGTTCTTC.

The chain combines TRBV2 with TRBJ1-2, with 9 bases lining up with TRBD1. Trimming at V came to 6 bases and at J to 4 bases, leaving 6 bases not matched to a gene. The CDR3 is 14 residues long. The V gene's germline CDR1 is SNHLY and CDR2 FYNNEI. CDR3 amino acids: CASSGQGISYGYTF. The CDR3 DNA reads TGTGCCAGCAGCGGACAGGGGATCTCCTATGGCTACACCTTC. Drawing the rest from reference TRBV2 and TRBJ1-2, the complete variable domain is EPEVTQTPSHQVTQMGQEVILRCVPISNHLYFYWYRQILGQKVEFLVSFYNNEISEKSEIFDDQFSVERPDGSNFTLKIRSTKLEDSAMYFCASSGQGISYGYTFGSGTRLTVV.

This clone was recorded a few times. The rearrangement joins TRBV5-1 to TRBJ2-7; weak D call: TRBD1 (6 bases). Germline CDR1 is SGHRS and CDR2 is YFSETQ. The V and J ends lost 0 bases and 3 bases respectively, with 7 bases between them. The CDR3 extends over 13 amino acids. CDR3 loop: CASSLAQGYEQYF. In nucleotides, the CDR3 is TGCGCCAGCAGCTTGGCACAGGGCTACGAGCAGTACTTC. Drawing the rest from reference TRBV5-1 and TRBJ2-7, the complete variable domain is KAGVTQTPRYLIKTRGQQVTLSCSPISGHRSVSWYQQTPGQGLQFLFEYFSETQRNKGNFPGRFSGRQFSNSRSEMNVSTLELGDSALYLCASSLAQGYEQYFGPGTRLTVT.

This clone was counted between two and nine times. CDR3 DNA: TGCGCCAGCAGCTTTAGCGTCGCGAACACCGGGGAGCTGTTTTTT. Protein product: CASSFSVANTGELFF. The rearrangement links TRBV5-1 to TRBJ2-2; the D gene is possibly TRBD2 (5 bases). The CDR3 is 15 residues long. CDR1 and CDR2 (germline): SGHRS, YFSETQ. V was pared by 2 bases and J by 0 bases, with 8 bases between.

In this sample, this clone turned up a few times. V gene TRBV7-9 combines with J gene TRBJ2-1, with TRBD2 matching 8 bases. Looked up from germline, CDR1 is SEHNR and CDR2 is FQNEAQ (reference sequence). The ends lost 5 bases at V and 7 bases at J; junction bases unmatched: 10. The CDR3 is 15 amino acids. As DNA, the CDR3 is TGTGCCAGCAGCCCGCGAGCGGGAGAAGTAAATGAGCAGTTCTTC. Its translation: CASSPRAGEVNEQFF.

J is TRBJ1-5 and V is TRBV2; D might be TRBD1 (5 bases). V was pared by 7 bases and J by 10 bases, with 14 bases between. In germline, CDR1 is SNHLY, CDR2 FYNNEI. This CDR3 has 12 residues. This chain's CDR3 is CASMAGFQPQHF. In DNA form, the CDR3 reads TGTGCCAGCATGGCAGGGTTCCAACCCCAGCATTTT.

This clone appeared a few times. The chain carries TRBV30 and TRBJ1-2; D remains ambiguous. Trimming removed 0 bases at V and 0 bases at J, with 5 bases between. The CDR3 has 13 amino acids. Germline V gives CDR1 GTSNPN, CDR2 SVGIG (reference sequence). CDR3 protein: CAWSVRSNYGYTF. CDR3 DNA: TGTGCCTGGAGTGTACGGTCTAACTATGGCTACACCTTC.

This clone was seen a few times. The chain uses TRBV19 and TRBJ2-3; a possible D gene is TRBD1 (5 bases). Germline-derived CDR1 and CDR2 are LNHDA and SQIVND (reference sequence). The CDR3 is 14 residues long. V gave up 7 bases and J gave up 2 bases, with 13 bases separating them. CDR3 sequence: CASTLGAHTDTQYF. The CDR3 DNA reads TGTGCCAGTACCCTAGGGGCCCACACAGATACGCAGTATTTT.

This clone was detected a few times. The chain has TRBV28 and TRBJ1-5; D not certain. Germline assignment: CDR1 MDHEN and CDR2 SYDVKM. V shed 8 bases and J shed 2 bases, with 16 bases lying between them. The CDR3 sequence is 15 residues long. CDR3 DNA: TGTGCCAGCGGTTCGCCGGCCGGGGGCAATCAGCCCCAGCATTTT. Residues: CASGSPAGGNQPQHF.

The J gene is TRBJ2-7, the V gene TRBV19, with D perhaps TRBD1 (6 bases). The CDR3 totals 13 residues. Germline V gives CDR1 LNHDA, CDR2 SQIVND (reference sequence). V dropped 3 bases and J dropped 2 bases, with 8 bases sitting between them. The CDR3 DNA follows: TGTGCCAGTAGTATTACAGGGACCTACGAGCAGTACTTC. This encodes CASSITGTYEQYF.